Listed here are 32 T cell receptor beta chains from one sample, sequenced in a study of T-cell reconstitution after alpha-beta-depleted transplantation in children. For TCRbeta, the library was prepared with unique molecular identifiers. TCRdb redid the calling of the PCR reads with MiXCR, one entry per CDR3 protein. The sample consists of about 400,000 distinct CDR3 sequences, around 20% of them appearing once. Here the sequenced sample was PBMCs from the stem cell graft donor, taken from the stem cell graft. The receptors were sampled from a human donor who donated a stem cell graft to a child with acute myeloid leukemia.

This clonotype was observed many times. The genes are TRBV12-3 or TRBV12-4 and TRBJ2-6; 9 bases fit TRBD1. J was trimmed by 1 base and V by 3 bases; bases with no gene match: 4. The length of the CDR3 is 17 residues. The CDR3 nucleotides read TGTGCCAGCAGTTTGGGACAGGGTTGGTCTGGGGCCAACGTCCTGACTTTC. This sequence encodes CASSLGQGWSGANVLTF.

This clonotype was observed a few times. The chain couples TRBV4-2 to TRBJ2-3; no clear D gene. The CDR3 runs 15 residues. V gave up 0 bases and J gave up 0 bases, with 7 bases separating them. Germline CDR1 LGHNA, CDR2 YNFKEQ. The CDR3 is CASSQEITSTDTQYF. The CDR3 DNA is TGTGCCAGCAGCCAAGAAATAACTAGCACAGATACGCAGTATTTT.

In this sample, this clonotype turned up a few times. The CDR3: CASTLWVGGSTDTQYF. Written as DNA, the CDR3 is TGTGCCAGCACCCTCTGGGTGGGTGGGAGCACAGATACGCAGTATTTT. The chain couples TRBV5-5 to TRBJ2-3; no clear D gene. The CDR3 extends over 16 amino acids. CDR1 and CDR2 from the germline V gene are SGHKS and YYEKEE (reference sequence). V dropped 6 bases and J dropped 0 bases, with 17 bases sitting between them.

This clonotype showed up just a few times. V and J are TRBV18 and TRBJ2-5; D possibly corresponds to TRBD1 (6 bases). Trimming stripped 3 bases from V and 2 bases from J, with 13 bases between. The CDR3 is 15 amino acids. Germline lookup yields CDR1 KGHSH and CDR2 LQKENI. In nucleotides, the CDR3 is TGTGCCAGCTCACCGGTGGCAGGGGTTCAAGAGACCCAGTACTTC. Its protein is CASSPVAGVQETQYF.

The V and J genes are TRBV7-9 and TRBJ2-1, with TRBD1 matching over 7 bases. V shed 5 bases, J shed 3 bases, and the junction held 10 bases outside the gene matches. The germline gives CDR1 SEHNR, CDR2 FQNEAQ (reference sequence). The CDR3 loop spans 16 amino acids. The CDR3 reads CASSGRTGIIYNEQFF. The CDR3 nucleotides read TGTGCCAGCAGCGGTCGGACAGGCATAATCTACAATGAGCAGTTCTTC.

This clonotype was counted between two and nine times. The chain is built from TRBV9 and TRBJ2-3; TRBD1 agrees at 7 bases. This CDR3 region has 13 residues. Germline V lookup: CDR1 SGDLS, CDR2 YYNGEE. V shed 4 bases and J 6 bases; nucleotides not matched to a gene: 5. The CDR3 reads CASSPIQGDTQYF. The CDR3 DNA reads TGTGCCAGCAGCCCAATACAGGGGGATACGCAGTATTTT.

This clonotype appeared once. This may arise from a read error, as a much more abundant clone is one base away. J is TRBJ2-2 and V is TRBV7-2, with TRBD1 identical over 7 bases. V trimming: 5 bases; J trimming: 3 bases; junction bases outside the gene matches: 6. The CDR3 has 15 amino acids. Germline-derived CDR1 and CDR2 are SGHTA and FQGNSA. The CDR3 nucleotides are TGTGCCAGCAGCCAAAGTGGACAGGACACCGGGGAGCTGTTTTTT. Its translation: CASSQSGQDTGELFF.

The chain recombines TRBV3-1 with TRBJ2-1; D is perhaps TRBD1 (6 bases). The CDR3 sequence is 12 residues long. Germline assignment: CDR1 LGHDT and CDR2 YNNKEL (reference sequence). Trimming took off 1 base at V and 9 bases at J, with 7 bases between the two ends. CDR3 loop: CASSQVGGEQFF. The CDR3 DNA reads as TGTGCCAGCAGCCAAGTAGGGGGTGAGCAGTTCTTC.

The chain employs TRBV5-1 and TRBJ2-1; D may be TRBD1 (5 bases). V was pared by 0 bases and J by 4 bases, with 8 bases between. Germline V gene data show CDR1 as SGHRS and CDR2 as YFSETQ. The length of the CDR3 is 14 residues. The CDR3 protein is CASSLGQQYNEQFF. DNA of the CDR3: TGCGCCAGCAGCTTGGGACAGCAGTACAATGAGCAGTTCTTC.

This clonotype was observed a handful of times. This chain uses TRBV20-1 with TRBJ2-3, with a possible D match to TRBD2 (6 bases). The CDR3 has 15 residues. Trimming took off 3 bases at V and 5 bases at J, with 18 bases between the two ends. CDR1 DFQATT and CDR2 SNEGSKA come from the germline V gene (reference sequence). The CDR3 sequence: CSASNRDPGVDTQYF. In DNA, the CDR3 is TGCAGTGCTAGCAACCGGGACCCGGGGGTAGATACGCAGTATTTT.

The V and J genes are TRBV6-1 and TRBJ2-2; 7 positions agree with TRBD2. CDR3 size: 18 residues. Germline V gives CDR1 MNHNS, CDR2 SASEGT. V was pared by 2 bases and J by 6 bases, with 15 bases of the junction left unmatched. The CDR3 loop reads CASSEYERGRANAGELFF. The CDR3 region has the DNA TGTGCCAGCAGTGAATATGAAAGAGGGAGGGCCAACGCCGGGGAGCTGTTTTTT.

V is TRBV11-1 and J is TRBJ2-1; 16 bases match TRBD2. Trimming cost V 5 bases and J 0 bases; bases outside gene matches: 7. The CDR3 is 19 residues long. The germline V gene has CDR1 SGHAT and CDR2 FQDESV (reference sequence). CDR3 loop: CASSPGTSGRDLSYNEQFF. The CDR3 DNA reads as TGTGCCAGCAGCCCAGGGACTAGCGGGAGGGATCTCTCCTACAATGAGCAGTTCTTC.

This clonotype was counted between two and nine times. This rearrangement joins TRBV5-1 to TRBJ2-6; 9 positions agree with TRBD1. Looked up from germline, CDR1 is SGHRS and CDR2 is YFSETQ. The trim removed 0 bases at V and 0 bases at J, leaving 7 bases unmatched. The CDR3 sequence is 19 residues long. The CDR3 here is CASSLAGGQGPSGANVLTF. In DNA form, the CDR3 reads TGCGCCAGCAGCTTGGCCGGGGGACAGGGACCCTCTGGGGCCAACGTCCTGACTTTC. Filled out from reference TRBV5-1 and TRBJ2-6, the complete variable domain reads KAGVTQTPRYLIKTRGQQVTLSCSPISGHRSVSWYQQTPGQGLQFLFEYFSETQRNKGNFPGRFSGRQFSNSRSEMNVSTLELGDSALYLCASSLAGGQGPSGANVLTFGAGSRLTVL.

This clonotype has a handful of counts. This chain connects TRBV4-3 to TRBJ2-3, with D possibly matching TRBD2 (5 bases). The germline CDR1 and CDR2 sequences are LGHNA and YSLEER. This CDR3 has 15 amino acids. Between the trimmed V and J ends, which lost 2 bases and 2 bases, there was a span of 11 bases. CDR3 DNA sequence: TGCGCCAGCAGCCAAAATAGCGCAAACACAGATACGCAGTATTTT. This encodes CASSQNSANTDTQYF.

The rearrangement uses TRBV15 and TRBJ2-3, with D possibly being TRBD1 (6 bases). The germline V and J ends were trimmed by 1 base and 0 bases, with 14 bases remaining between them. The CDR3 length is 17 residues. Germline V gene lookup returns CDR1 LNHNV and CDR2 YYDKDF (reference sequence). CDR3 protein: CATSRVGAATSTDTQYF. The CDR3 DNA reads as TGTGCCACCAGCAGAGTGGGGGCAGCCACTAGCACAGATACGCAGTATTTT.

The chain couples TRBV6-2 or TRBV6-3 to TRBJ2-3; TRBD2 aligns across 7 bases. From germline, CDR1 is MNHEY and CDR2 SVGEGT. After removal of 3 bases from V and 2 bases from J, the junction contained 5 bases not matched to a gene. CDR3 length: 15 residues. For the CDR3, the DNA is TGTGCCAGCAGTTATGGGGACTACCCCACAGATACGCAGTATTTT. It translates to CASSYGDYPTDTQYF.

In its sample, this clonotype was seen many times. CDR3: CASSHQQDEAFF. The CDR3 DNA reads TGTGCCAGCAGTCACCAACAAGACGAAGCTTTCTTT. The gene calls are TRBV12-3 or TRBV12-4 and TRBJ1-1, with no clear D. With 5 bases removed from V and 8 bases from J, the gap between germline ends came to 12 bases. The CDR3 sequence is 12 residues long.

This clonotype was seen a few times. The chain uses TRBV25-1 and TRBJ1-1; D may be TRBD1 (5 bases). Between the trimmed V and J ends, which lost 2 bases and 6 bases, there was a span of 16 bases. CDR3 size: 15 residues. Germline V gene sequence: CDR1 MGHDK, CDR2 SYGVNS. The CDR3 region is CASSEGQGFEAEAFF. CDR3 in DNA: TGTGCCAGCAGTGAAGGGCAGGGTTTCGAGGCTGAAGCTTTCTTT. The full variable domain, its missing parts supplied by reference TRBV25-1 and TRBJ1-1, is EADIYQTPRYLVIGTGKKITLECSQTMGHDKMYWYQQDPGMELHLIHYSYGVNSTEKGDLSSESTVSRIRTEHFPLTLESARPSHTSQYLCASSEGQGFEAEAFFGQGTRLTVV.

This rearrangement joins TRBV12-3 or TRBV12-4 to TRBJ2-5; 12 bases are a match to TRBD1. The CDR3 has 15 residues. J gave up 6 bases and V 5 bases, and 7 bases lay outside the gene matches. The CDR3 coding sequence is TGTGCCAGCAGTCCGGGACAGGGGGCTCGGAAGACCCAGTACTTC. It codes for CASSPGQGARKTQYF.

The chain recombines TRBV11-1 with TRBJ2-1, with 10 bases lining up with TRBD2. Trimming at V came to 3 bases and at J to 2 bases, leaving 16 bases not matched to a gene. Germline loops: CDR1 SGHAT, CDR2 FQDESV (reference sequence). CDR3 length equals 20 residues. CDR3 bases: TGTGCCAGCAGCTTTTGGACGGGACTAGCGACTATGGGGCCCTACAATGAGCAGTTCTTC. Translation gives CASSFWTGLATMGPYNEQFF.

The V gene is TRBV29-1, the J gene TRBJ2-5; 11 bases are a match to TRBD2. The length of the CDR3 is 13 residues. The germline CDR1 and CDR2 sequences are SQVTM and ANQGSEA. The V gene end was trimmed by 7 bases and the J gene end by 5 bases; junction bases not matched to a gene: 6. The CDR3 bases are TGCAGCGCAGGGGGACTAGCGGTTGAGACCCAGTACTTC. It is translated as CSAGGLAVETQYF.

The sample holds many counts of this clonotype. The J gene is TRBJ2-3, the V gene TRBV4-2; 10 bases fit TRBD2. J was trimmed by 3 bases and V by 0 bases; bases with no gene match: 3. Per the germline V gene, CDR1 is LGHNA and CDR2 is YNFKEQ. This CDR3 is built from 16 residues. The CDR3 loop is CASSQDASGGTDTQYF. The CDR3 region has the DNA TGTGCCAGCAGCCAAGATGCTAGCGGGGGAACAGATACGCAGTATTTT.

The sample holds one count of this clonotype. This chain joins TRBV20-1 and TRBJ2-1; 12 positions match TRBD2. The CDR3 runs 13 residues. Germline values: CDR1 DFQATT, CDR2 SNEGSKA (reference sequence). V dropped 5 bases and J dropped 11; count of bases not matched to a gene: 7. The CDR3 is CSAPRTSGTQQFF. CDR3 nucleotide sequence: TGCAGTGCTCCTCGGACTAGCGGGACCCAGCAGTTCTTC.

This sequence joins TRBV12-3 or TRBV12-4 and TRBJ2-5, with 7 bases matching TRBD2. The CDR3 has 15 amino acids. After removal of 3 bases from V and 6 bases from J, the junction contained 10 bases not matched to a gene. The CDR3 coding sequence is TGTGCCAGCAGTTTTTTTGCGGGAGAGGGGCAGACCCAGTACTTC. Translation: CASSFFAGEGQTQYF.

This clonotype occurred a few times. J is TRBJ2-7 and V is TRBV28; 12 bases map to TRBD2. Germline V CDR1 and CDR2: MDHEN, SYDVKM. The CDR3 totals 15 residues. The junction had 5 bases not matched to a gene; V was cut back by 5 bases and J by 3 bases. CDR3 nucleotides: TGTGCCAGCAGTGTGACTAGCGGGAGCCGCTACGAGCAGTACTTC. Protein sequence: CASSVTSGSRYEQYF.

This clonotype was seen at least ten times. This chain connects TRBV28 to TRBJ2-1, with D unclear. V lost 6 bases, J lost 4 bases, and 16 bases lay in between. The CDR3 totals 15 residues. The germline gives CDR1 MDHEN, CDR2 SYDVKM. The CDR3 sequence: CASRPISESYNEQFF. For the CDR3, the DNA is TGTGCCAGCAGGCCGATCTCAGAGAGTTACAATGAGCAGTTCTTC.

This clonotype was detected many times. The chain recombines TRBV5-1 with TRBJ2-1; TRBD2 matches 12 bases. The trim removed 0 bases at V and 15 bases at J, leaving 10 bases unmatched. CDR1 SGHRS and CDR2 YFSETQ come from the germline V gene. The CDR3 sequence is 15 residues long. The CDR3 nucleotides are TGCGCCAGCAGCTTGGACGGACAGACTAGCGGGAGAGCGTTCTTC. Encoded protein: CASSLDGQTSGRAFF. Based on the CDR3 plus reference TRBV5-1 and TRBJ2-1, the full variable domain is KAGVTQTPRYLIKTRGQQVTLSCSPISGHRSVSWYQQTPGQGLQFLFEYFSETQRNKGNFPGRFSGRQFSNSRSEMNVSTLELGDSALYLCASSLDGQTSGRAFFGPGTRLTVL.

The chain employs TRBV10-3 and TRBJ2-1; 11 bases align to TRBD2. Per the germline V gene, CDR1 is ENHRY and CDR2 is SYGVKD. The length of the CDR3 is 14 residues. V lost 4 bases and J lost 8; bases outside the gene matches: 4. The DNA of the CDR3 is TGTGCCATCAGTGTACTAGCGGGAGAGCATGAGCAGTTCTTC. Amino acids: CAISVLAGEHEQFF.

Ten or more counts support this clonotype. J is TRBJ2-7 and V is TRBV12-3 or TRBV12-4; D is possibly TRBD1 (6 bases). This CDR3 contains 15 residues. The V and J ends lost 5 bases and 9 bases respectively, with 23 bases between them. DNA for the CDR3: TGTGCCAGCAGTCCTTCGACAGGTACGACCCTCGGGCAGTACTTC. Its protein is CASSPSTGTTLGQYF.

The V call is TRBV7-6, the J call TRBJ2-5; 9 nucleotides line up with TRBD2. The germline CDR1 and CDR2 sequences are SGHVS and FNYEAQ. J gave up 2 bases and V 1 base, and 2 bases lay outside the gene matches. The CDR3 has 15 amino acids. In DNA, the CDR3 is TGTGCCAGCAGCTTAGGACTAGCGGTTCAAGAGACCCAGTACTTC. It specifies CASSLGLAVQETQYF.

This clonotype was seen repeatedly, ten times or more. This chain uses TRBV4-1 with TRBJ2-1; 10 nucleotides line up with TRBD1. The V gene end was trimmed by 0 bases and the J gene end by 8 bases; junction bases not matched to a gene: 7. This CDR3 is 16 amino acids long. The germline V gene encodes CDR1 MGHRA and CDR2 YSYEKL. CDR3 protein: CASSQENRDRGDEQFF. For the CDR3, the DNA is TGCGCCAGCAGCCAAGAAAATCGGGACAGGGGCGATGAGCAGTTCTTC.

The chain couples TRBV12-1 to TRBJ2-2; TRBD1, the table's D call, was not compared with the DNA. TRBV12-1 is marked as a pseudogene. CDR3 length: 14 amino acids. The CDR3 spells CASSFKNPGGELFF. For the CDR3, the DNA is TGTGCCAGCAGCTTCAAAAACCCAGGGGGGGAGCTGTTTTTT.